This T cell receptor (beta chain) was captured in a study of cytomegalovirus exposure and HLA in healthy donors. Germline values: CDR1 MNHEY, CDR2 SMNVEV (reference sequence). This CDR3 is 14 amino acids long. Trimming took 6 bases from V and 6 from J; bases not matched to a gene: 8. In the case of this clone: Its antigen is not known.

Findings and limits, study-wide: An apparent linkage of common viral pathogens to several of the most significant clusters emerged in a later analysis. Versus the approximately 700-donor mean, an Asian-associated ancestry cluster reportedly showed fewer N-insertions in a later analysis. Association of a missense DCLRE1C variant with TCR beta V- and J-gene trimming was reported in a later analysis. Data from an earlier analysis indicated that most TCR beta V segments were productive either about 87% or about 30% of the time.

Primers for the PCR totalled 60 Vbeta and 13 Jbeta. Method: immunoSEQ multiplex PCR; TCRdb's copy keeps in-frame clones and lacks some. The sample carries about 98,000 clones, about two thirds recorded once. This sequence originates from a man aged 45-65 years in good health and CMV-seronegative. The rearrangement links TRBV27 to TRBJ2-1, with TRBD1 matching 7 bases. The sequenced sample consisted of PBMCs. The CDR3 here is CASSAGTEVNEQFF. CDR3 bases: TGTGCCAGCAGCGCCGGGACAGAAGTCAATGAGCAGTTCTTC.